This paragraph reports one T cell receptor (beta chain). The data were taken from a study of blood T cell repertoires in COVID-19. Germline assignment: CDR1 MGHRA and CDR2 YSYEKL. The V end was cut by 2 bases, the J end by 6 bases, with 22 bases between. The CDR3 is made up of 17 amino acids. Clones were read by immunoSEQ multiplex PCR, and TCRdb kept only the in-frame ones, dropping some. The repertoire holds 200,000 to 250,000 clones, about 88% seen once, with roughly 10% in the top ten. This sequence joins TRBV4-1 and TRBJ1-1; no clear D gene. The clonotype comes from a woman in her forties or fifties with COVID-19, enrolled during active disease. Sequenced sample: peripheral blood. The CDR3 reads CASSQPRLGMFLPEAFF. CDR3 nucleotide sequence: TGCGCCAGCAGCCAACCTAGGCTGGGTATGTTTCTACCTGAAGCTTTCTTT.